These 27 T cell receptor beta chains came from one sample sequenced in a study of blood T cells in healthy people across ages. Alongside a J-beta primer mix, a sample-barcoded 5' primer served in a second PCR lasting about 7 to 12 cycles. MiXCR, applied by TCRdb to the 5' RACE reads, yields one record per CDR3 protein. The sample holds about 570,000 distinct CDR3 sequences, roughly a quarter seen once. The sample also formed part of further work on T cells of mothers and their children.

Specimen: blood. Receptors originate from a boy between 2 and 15 years old in good health.

As concerns this clonotype: A read error may account for a junction end that differs from germline. The chain couples TRBV10-1 to TRBJ2-4, with 7 nucleotides matching TRBD1. CDR1 and CDR2 (germline): WNHNN, SYGVQD (reference sequence). This CDR3 is built from 14 residues. The CDR3 loop is CASSEGQVKNIQYF. The CDR3 DNA is TGCGCCAGCAGTGAGGGACAGGTCAAAAATATTCAGTACTTC.

The sample holds a few counts of this clonotype. J is TRBJ2-5 and V is TRBV7-6; D may be TRBD2 (6 bases). Judging by the DNA end, TRBJ2-1 fits better; the J call may be wrong. The CDR3 spans 15 residues. CDR1 is SGHVS, CDR2 FNYEAQ, per germline. CDR3 DNA: TGTGCCAGCAGCGTGAGGGGAGGAGGCTACAATGAGCAGTTCTTC. Translation gives CASSVRGGGYNEQFF.

The rearrangement joins TRBV15 to TRBJ2-3; D may correspond to TRBD1 or TRBD2 (5 bases each). CDR1 and CDR2 (germline): LNHNV, YYDKDF (reference sequence). The CDR3 extends over 14 amino acids. V was pared by 0 bases and J by 8 bases, with 12 bases between. CDR3 sequence reads: CATSRDKGSGTQYF. In nucleotides, the CDR3 is TGTGCCACCAGCAGAGATAAGGGGAGTGGTACGCAGTATTTT.

This clonotype was seen a few times. The chain is built from TRBV18 and TRBJ2-3, with 8 bases aligning to TRBD1. Trimming at V came to 1 base and at J to 3 bases, leaving 6 bases not matched to a gene. The CDR3 runs 16 residues. Per the germline V gene, CDR1 is KGHSH and CDR2 is LQKENI. The CDR3 coding sequence is TGTGCCAGCTCACCACTGGCGACAGGGGAGACAGATACGCAGTATTTT. This sequence encodes CASSPLATGETDTQYF.

The chain links TRBV2 to TRBJ1-1; 7 bases map to TRBD1. This CDR3 has 14 amino acids. Unmatched junction bases numbered 11, after V lost 5 bases and J lost 8 bases. The germline CDR1 and CDR2 sequences are SNHLY and FYNNEI. The CDR3 bases are TGTGCCAGCAGTTCGACAGGGAGGGGCACCGAAGCTTTCTTT. It codes for CASSSTGRGTEAFF.

The chain has TRBV28 and TRBJ1-2; 9 bases map to TRBD1. Trimming at V came to 6 bases and at J to 5 bases, leaving 13 bases not matched to a gene. CDR1 MDHEN and CDR2 SYDVKM come from the germline V gene. CDR3 length: 16 amino acids. The CDR3 DNA is TGTGCCAGCAGGCTTACTACAGGGGGCGAGGATTATGGCTACACCTTC. Encoded protein: CASRLTTGGEDYGYTF.

This clonotype occurred a few times. The genes are TRBV12-3 or TRBV12-4 and TRBJ1-2, with 7 bases that match TRBD1. Losses at the gene ends were 10 bases for V and 4 bases for J; bases not matched to a gene: 12. The CDR3 loop spans 14 amino acids. The CDR3 region has the DNA TGTGCCACCCAGTTCCGGGACAGCCTCTATGGCTACACCTTC. Translation gives CATQFRDSLYGYTF.

This chain joins TRBV12-3 or TRBV12-4 and TRBJ2-4; 7 nucleotides line up with TRBD2. The CDR3 loop spans 13 amino acids. The ends lost 5 bases at V and 8 bases at J; junction bases unmatched: 6. Here the CDR3 reads CASSPGLVDIQYF. For the CDR3, the DNA is TGTGCCAGCAGTCCAGGACTAGTGGACATTCAGTACTTC.

V usage is TRBV5-1 and J usage is TRBJ2-1, with a tentative D call TRBD1 (6 bases). Trimming stripped 7 bases from V and 6 bases from J, with 14 bases between. The germline CDR1 and CDR2 sequences are SGHRS and YFSETQ. The CDR3 spans 13 residues. CDR3 nucleotide sequence: TGCGCCAGCGGAACACTCAGGGGCAATGAGCAGTTCTTC. Translation: CASGTLRGNEQFF.

This clonotype was seen only a few times. One end of the junction is discordant with germline, which a read error may explain. This chain joins TRBV3-1 and TRBJ2-5; 8 bases agree with TRBD1. The CDR3 has 13 amino acids. The germline V gene has CDR1 LGHDT and CDR2 YNNKEL (reference sequence). The CDR3 region has the DNA TGTGCCAGCAGCCAAGGGCCTAGGGGACAGGTGACCTTC. This translates into CASSQGPRGQVTF.

On this clonotype itself: A junction boundary mismatches the germline segment, possibly from a read error. This chain connects TRBV10-3 to TRBJ1-5; no firm D call. The CDR3 runs to 14 residues. Looked up from germline, CDR1 is ENHRY and CDR2 is SYGVKD. The CDR3 loop reads CTISDGQENQPQHF. CDR3 in DNA: TGTACCATCAGTGACGGGCAGGAAAATCAGCCCCAGCATTTT.

The chain joins TRBV3-1 to TRBJ2-7; D call uncertain. The germline gives CDR1 LGHDT, CDR2 YNNKEL (reference sequence). The V gene lost 0 bases and the J gene lost 1 base, with 10 bases spanning the gap. The CDR3 consists of 15 residues. The CDR3 nucleotides are TGTGCCAGCAGCCAAGATCTTGACCGGTCCTACGAGCAGTACTTC. This sequence encodes CASSQDLDRSYEQYF.

This CDR3 is CASSLLGFVGGGELFF. The DNA of the CDR3 is TGTGCCAGCAGCTTATTGGGTTTTGTTGGCGGCGGGGAGCTGTTTTTT. The V call is TRBV7-2, the J call TRBJ2-2; D uncertain. The CDR3 is made up of 16 amino acids. V gave up 2 bases and J gave up 7 bases, with 17 bases separating them. Germline V lookup: CDR1 SGHTA, CDR2 FQGNSA.

The V call is TRBV6-1, the J call TRBJ2-3, with a weak D call TRBD2 (5 bases). The CDR3 length is 16 residues. Germline CDR1 and CDR2: MNHNS and SASEGT. With 1 base removed from V and 2 bases from J, the gap between germline ends came to 13 bases. CDR3 nucleotides: TGTGCCAGCAGTGAAGTTGTAGCGCCACTCACAGATACGCAGTATTTT. Its protein is CASSEVVAPLTDTQYF.

The chain has TRBV7-2 and TRBJ2-4, with 7 bases that match TRBD2. The CDR3 is 16 amino acids. CDR1 and CDR2 (germline): SGHTA, FQGNSA. The V gene end was trimmed by 4 bases and the J gene end by 2 bases; junction bases not matched to a gene: 8. CDR3 sequence (DNA): TGTACCAGCAGCTCACCCGGCGGGGGAACCAAAAACATTCAGTACTTC. It translates to CTSSSPGGGTKNIQYF.

The chain has TRBV20-1 and TRBJ2-3; TRBD2 aligns across 14 bases. CDR1 and CDR2 from the germline V gene are DFQATT and SNEGSKA (reference sequence). Unmatched junction bases numbered 7, after V lost 2 bases and J lost 3 bases. The CDR3 spans 17 residues. This CDR3 is CSARIGTSGSTTDTQYF. The CDR3 coding sequence is TGCAGTGCTAGAATAGGGACTAGCGGGAGTACGACAGATACGCAGTATTTT.

The rearrangement joins TRBV6-5 to TRBJ1-3; D unclear. The V gene's germline CDR1 is MNHEY and CDR2 SVGAGI. The germline V and J ends were trimmed by 10 bases and 4 bases, with 8 bases remaining between them. This CDR3 is built from 11 residues. The CDR3 is CATTAGNTIYF. In nucleotides, the CDR3 is TGTGCCACCACCGCCGGAAACACCATATATTTT.

This clonotype has a handful of counts. The chain recombines TRBV6-1 with TRBJ2-7; TRBD2 agrees at 10 bases. The length of the CDR3 is 16 residues. The V gene end was trimmed by 5 bases and the J gene end by 1 base; junction bases not matched to a gene: 8. The germline CDR1 and CDR2 sequences are MNHNS and SASEGT. CDR3: CASSKGLALFSYEQYF. DNA for the CDR3: TGTGCCAGCAGTAAGGGACTAGCGCTATTTTCCTACGAGCAGTACTTC.

The V gene is TRBV7-9, the J gene TRBJ2-1, with 12 bases lining up with TRBD2. Germline assignment: CDR1 SEHNR and CDR2 FQNEAQ (reference sequence). The CDR3 is 15 residues long. Trimming cost V 2 bases and J 5 bases; bases outside gene matches: 1. Here the CDR3 reads CASSLRTSGNNEQFF. The CDR3 nucleotides are TGTGCCAGCAGCTTAAGGACTAGCGGGAACAATGAGCAGTTCTTC.

V gene TRBV5-1 combines with J gene TRBJ1-3; possibly TRBD1 for D (5 bases). The CDR3 consists of 14 residues. Germline CDR1 and CDR2: SGHRS and YFSETQ. The V end was cut by 5 bases, the J end by 0 bases, with 9 bases between. The CDR3 coding sequence is TGCGCCAGCAGGGGGCCTAGCTCTGGAAACACCATATATTTT. Encoded protein: CASRGPSSGNTIYF.

This clonotype was counted between two and nine times. DNA for the CDR3: TGTGCCAGCTCACCGGAGATTTACACTGAAGCTTTCTTT. Translating it yields CASSPEIYTEAFF. V gene TRBV18 combines with J gene TRBJ1-1; D not resolved. The germline gives CDR1 KGHSH, CDR2 LQKENI. V was pared by 3 bases and J by 3 bases, with 8 bases between. The CDR3 totals 13 residues. Based on the CDR3 plus reference TRBV18 and TRBJ1-1, the full variable domain is NAGVMQNPRHLVRRRGQEARLRCSPMKGHSHVYWYRQLPEEGLKFMVYLQKENIIDESGMPKERFSAEFPKEGPSILRIQQVVRGDSAAYFCASSPEIYTEAFFGQGTRLTVV.

This clonotype was picked up a small number of times. The genes are TRBV4-1 and TRBJ2-7; TRBD1 matches 9 bases. V was clipped by 4 bases and J by 6 bases; unmatched bases: 7. The CDR3 covers 14 residues. Germline CDR1 reads MGHRA; CDR2 reads YSYEKL. This CDR3 reads CASSLRDRESEQYF. CDR3 coding DNA: TGCGCCAGCAGCCTTCGGGACAGGGAATCCGAGCAGTACTTC.

The chain recombines TRBV27 with TRBJ2-6; 11 positions match TRBD2. V lost 5 bases to trimming and J lost 5 bases; unmatched junction nucleotides: 20. Germline V lookup: CDR1 MNHEY, CDR2 SMNVEV (reference sequence). This CDR3 has 21 amino acids. CDR3: CASSTLAGGPTTESRANVLTF. CDR3 bases: TGTGCCAGCAGTACGTTAGCGGGAGGGCCCACTACCGAATCTAGGGCCAACGTCCTGACTTTC.

This clonotype has a count of ten or more. The V call is TRBV28, the J call TRBJ2-7, with 12 bases matching TRBD2. After removal of 3 bases from V and 0 bases from J, the junction contained 3 bases not matched to a gene. The CDR3 runs 16 residues. Germline V lookup: CDR1 MDHEN, CDR2 SYDVKM. For the CDR3, the DNA is TGTGCCAGCAGTTTTACTAGCGGGAGGAGCTCCTACGAGCAGTACTTC. Amino acid sequence: CASSFTSGRSSYEQYF.

This clonotype was detected a few times. V usage is TRBV6-5 and J usage is TRBJ2-5; D gene uncertain. Trimming removed 8 bases at V and 7 bases at J, with 8 bases between. The CDR3 length is 10 residues. Germline assignment: CDR1 MNHEY and CDR2 SVGAGI. This chain's CDR3 is CASGPGTQYF. For the CDR3, the DNA is TGTGCCAGCGGACCCGGGACCCAGTACTTC.

The chain uses TRBV4-1 and TRBJ2-1; TRBD2 aligns across 12 bases. The CDR3 extends over 17 amino acids. Unmatched junction bases numbered 4, after V lost 4 bases and J lost 0 bases. The V gene's germline CDR1 is MGHRA and CDR2 YSYEKL. The CDR3 region is CASSPPTSGSSYNEQFF. The CDR3, as DNA: TGCGCCAGCAGCCCCCCGACTAGCGGGAGCTCCTACAATGAGCAGTTCTTC.

The chain joins TRBV4-2 to TRBJ2-7; tentative D call: TRBD1 (6 bases). Germline lookup yields CDR1 LGHNA and CDR2 YNFKEQ. The germline V and J ends were trimmed by 0 bases and 4 bases, with 22 bases remaining between them. The CDR3 covers 18 residues. The CDR3 protein is CASSQEVVTGMGQYEQYF. As DNA, the CDR3 is TGTGCCAGCAGCCAAGAGGTTGTTACGGGGATGGGACAATACGAGCAGTACTTC.